At least ten counts were recorded for the clone carrying this T cell receptor (beta chain). Its antigen remains unknown. A read error may produce the germline difference seen at one junction end. The library came from three nested PCR rounds adapted from ARM-PCR protocols. TCRdb called the multiplex PCR reads again in MiXCR, with one record for every CDR3 protein. The table lists tens of thousands of distinct CDR3 sequences, more than 75% of them singletons. This record comes from a study of tumor and adjacent non-tumor tissue in lung cancer. Study summary: Histology: about a dozen adenocarcinoma, a couple of squamous cell carcinoma, 1 small cell lung cancer. The patients, roughly 9 men and a handful of women, were about 31 to 76 with stage I to III disease.

Study-wide results and limits: Significantly higher TCR diversity was found in tumor than normal lung. Tumor TCR diversity, when higher, was linked to shorter survival.

No cell sorting was done before RNA was extracted from the tissue. Distant lung tissue was collected more than 3 cm away from the tumor edge. Germline V lookup: CDR1 SQVTM, CDR2 ANQGSEA. The CDR3 has 11 amino acids. The rearrangement joins TRBV29-1 to TRBJ2-7; tentative D call: TRBD1 (5 bases). The sequenced sample was distant non-tumor lung tissue. This sequence was found in a man between 60 and 75 years old with non-small cell lung cancer. The CDR3 DNA sequence: TGCAGCAGGAGACAGTGCTACGGGCAGTACTTC. This encodes CSRRQCYGQYF.